The 32 T cell receptor beta chains in this list originate from one sample, sequenced in a study of beta chain features in type 1 diabetes. The sequenced template was cDNA made from the entire isolated RNA. The protocol was immunoSEQ multiplex PCR, while the TCRdb copy is restricted to in-frame clones and leaves out a portion. The sample has some 150,000 clones, around 9.3% seen once. The sample was naive CD4+ T cells from blood. All receptors derive from a young man in good health.

This clone was seen more than once but under ten times. V and J are TRBV4-3 and TRBJ2-1, with TRBD2 matching over 9 bases. V shed 0 bases, J shed 4 bases, and the junction held 7 bases outside the gene matches. This CDR3 spans 17 amino acids. CDR1 and CDR2 from the germline V gene are LGHNA and YSLEER. In DNA form, the CDR3 reads TGCGCCAGCAGCCAAGATCCCGGGACTAGCACGTACAATGAGCAGTTCTTC. Protein product: CASSQDPGTSTYNEQFF.

V usage is TRBV5-6 and J usage is TRBJ2-7, with 7 bases aligning to TRBD1. This CDR3 contains 14 residues. Unmatched junction bases numbered 11, after V lost 4 bases and J lost 7 bases. Germline V gene data show CDR1 as SGHDT and CDR2 as YYEEEE. CDR3 nucleotides: TGTGCCAGCAGCGGACGGACAGGAGCCGGGGAGCAGTACTTC. Translating it yields CASSGRTGAGEQYF.

This clone was seen more than once but under ten times. CDR3 in DNA: TGTGCCAGCTCACCGGGACAGCCTAGGACGGGGGCCAACGTCCTGACTTTC. It yields the protein CASSPGQPRTGANVLTF. The genes are TRBV18 and TRBJ2-6, with 7 nucleotides matching TRBD1. V trimming: 3 bases; J trimming: 4 bases; junction bases outside the gene matches: 9. This CDR3 region has 17 residues. CDR1 and CDR2 from the germline V gene are KGHSH and LQKENI.

This clone was seen more than once but under ten times. This chain links TRBV10-3 with TRBJ2-2, with TRBD1 identical over 10 bases. This CDR3 has 15 residues. CDR1 ENHRY and CDR2 SYGVKD come from the germline V gene. The junction had 17 bases not matched to a gene; V was cut back by 8 bases and J by 14 bases. The CDR3 DNA is TGTGCCATCGGGTCGCGGTGGGGGACAGGGGTAACTCTGTTTTTT. It codes for CAIGSRWGTGVTLFF.

This clone occurred a few times. J is TRBJ2-2 and V is TRBV7-2; no clear D. CDR3 length: 15 residues. V was pared by 2 bases and J by 1 base, with 8 bases between. The V gene's germline CDR1 is SGHTA and CDR2 FQGNSA. In nucleotides, the CDR3 is TGTGCCAGCAGCTTACTATCACTGAACACCGGGGAGCTGTTTTTT. It translates to CASSLLSLNTGELFF.

This clone came up many times. This chain connects TRBV29-1 to TRBJ2-3; D may be TRBD1 (6 bases). Trimming took off 2 bases at V and 0 bases at J, with 12 bases between the two ends. The CDR3 runs 15 residues. CDR1 and CDR2 (germline): SQVTM, ANQGSEA. CDR3 amino acids: CSVERDNLSTDTQYF. The CDR3 DNA reads TGCAGCGTTGAAAGGGACAATCTCAGCACAGATACGCAGTATTTT.

J is TRBJ1-1 and V is TRBV7-2; D not certain. Trimming took off 5 bases at V and 1 base at J, with 11 bases between the two ends. This CDR3 contains 14 residues. Per the germline V gene, CDR1 is SGHTA and CDR2 is FQGNSA. The CDR3 sequence: CASSPWRPNTEAFF. For the CDR3, the DNA is TGTGCCAGCAGCCCTTGGAGACCGAACACTGAAGCTTTCTTT.

This chain joins TRBV10-3 and TRBJ2-1, with 9 bases lining up with TRBD1. Germline V gene sequence: CDR1 ENHRY, CDR2 SYGVKD. The CDR3 contains 15 residues. The junction had 5 bases not matched to a gene; V was cut back by 3 bases and J by 5 bases. This chain's CDR3 is CAISDPGQGHNEQFF. For the CDR3, the DNA is TGTGCCATCAGTGACCCGGGACAGGGCCACAATGAGCAGTTCTTC.

This clone was picked up a small number of times. This chain uses TRBV4-3 with TRBJ2-3; TRBD1 matches 8 bases. Germline CDR1 LGHNA, CDR2 YSLEER. Trimming cost V 1 base and J 4 bases; bases outside gene matches: 4. CDR3 length: 15 amino acids. CDR3 nucleotide sequence: TGCGCCAGCAGCCAAGGGGACAGGAACCCAGATACGCAGTATTTT. Amino acids: CASSQGDRNPDTQYF.

This clone occurred a few times. The V call is TRBV4-1, the J call TRBJ2-1; 8 bases map to TRBD2. Germline CDR1 MGHRA, CDR2 YSYEKL. This CDR3 contains 14 residues. The V and J ends lost 1 base and 7 bases, in that order; junction bases with no gene match: 3. The CDR3, as DNA: TGCGCCAGCAGCCAAGGACTAGCGAGGAATGAGCAGTTCTTC. Translated: CASSQGLARNEQFF.

This clone was found a few times. The chain employs TRBV4-1 and TRBJ2-1; possibly TRBD2 for D (5 bases). The CDR3 covers 16 residues. Trimming stripped 1 base from V and 4 bases from J, with 14 bases between. Germline V gives CDR1 MGHRA, CDR2 YSYEKL. The DNA for the CDR3 is TGCGCCAGCAGCCAAGTAGGAGCGGCGCGATACAATGAGCAGTTCTTC. It encodes CASSQVGAARYNEQFF.

The rearrangement uses TRBV30 and TRBJ1-4; D perhaps matches TRBD1 (6 bases). Deletions cut 7 bases from V and 5 bases from J, with 14 bases between. Germline V gene sequence: CDR1 GTSNPN, CDR2 SVGIG (reference sequence). The length of the CDR3 is 13 residues. The CDR3 reads CASSQGLNEKLFF. CDR3 in DNA: TGTGCCTCTTCACAGGGATTAAATGAAAAACTGTTTTTT. Full variable domain (missing parts from reference TRBV30 and TRBJ1-4): SQTIHQWPATLVQPVGSPLSLECTVEGTSNPNLYWYRQAAGRGLQLLFYSVGIGQISSEVPQNLSASRPQDRQFILSSKKLLLSDSGFYLCASSQGLNEKLFFGSGTQLSVL.

The table lists this clone with a count of one. The chain couples TRBV6-6 to TRBJ2-5; maybe TRBD2 (5 bases). Germline V gene sequence: CDR1 MNHNY, CDR2 SVGAGI (reference sequence). The V end lost 5 bases, the J end lost 2 bases, and 12 bases lay between the germline ends. The CDR3 runs to 14 residues. CDR3 DNA sequence: TGTGCCAGCAGTACCCCGACTAAACAAGAGACCCAGTACTTC. Translated: CASSTPTKQETQYF.

This clone has only a few counts. The J gene is TRBJ1-4, the V gene TRBV29-1; perhaps TRBD1 as D (6 bases). The CDR3 consists of 14 residues. V lost 6 bases to trimming and J lost 3 bases, with 14 bases between them. CDR1 and CDR2 from the germline V gene are SQVTM and ANQGSEA. The CDR3 sequence is CSVGLTGPNEKLFF. CDR3 sequence (DNA): TGCAGCGTGGGGCTGACAGGACCTAATGAAAAACTGTTTTTT.

This clone was seen a handful of times. The V and J genes are TRBV5-1 and TRBJ2-5; D may be TRBD1 (5 bases). Per the germline V gene, CDR1 is SGHRS and CDR2 is YFSETQ. V lost 4 bases to trimming and J lost 4 bases, with 20 bases between them. This CDR3 region has 16 residues. The DNA of the CDR3 is TGCGCCAGCAGCCTGGTCGGCAGGGATCTTGGAGAGACCCAGTACTTC. Residues: CASSLVGRDLGETQYF. The variable domain in full, with the rest retrieved from reference TRBV5-1 and TRBJ2-5, is KAGVTQTPRYLIKTRGQQVTLSCSPISGHRSVSWYQQTPGQGLQFLFEYFSETQRNKGNFPGRFSGRQFSNSRSEMNVSTLELGDSALYLCASSLVGRDLGETQYFGPGTRLLVL.

The chain couples TRBV6-5 to TRBJ1-2; D not certain. The CDR3 is 14 residues long. V shed 4 bases and J shed 3 bases, with 12 bases lying between them. The germline V gene has CDR1 MNHEY and CDR2 SVGAGI. CDR3: CASSLPFGYYGYTF. CDR3 DNA: TGTGCCAGCAGTTTGCCCTTCGGGTACTATGGCTACACCTTC.

In its sample, this clone was seen a few times. This chain links TRBV30 with TRBJ2-2; TRBD1 matches at 7 bases. CDR1 is GTSNPN and CDR2 is SVGIG in the germline V gene (reference sequence). Trimming took 5 bases from V and 4 from J; bases not matched to a gene: 7. CDR3 length equals 14 residues. CDR3 residues: CAWVQGRGTGELFF. The CDR3 nucleotides read TGTGCCTGGGTACAGGGGCGCGGCACCGGGGAGCTGTTTTTT. Variable domain in full (rest from reference TRBV30 and TRBJ2-2): SQTIHQWPATLVQPVGSPLSLECTVEGTSNPNLYWYRQAAGRGLQLLFYSVGIGQISSEVPQNLSASRPQDRQFILSSKKLLLSDSGFYLCAWVQGRGTGELFFGEGSRLTVL.

Only a few counts were recorded for this clone. The chain recombines TRBV30 with TRBJ2-4; weak D call: TRBD2 (6 bases). The CDR3 totals 16 residues. CDR1 is GTSNPN and CDR2 is SVGIG in the germline V gene (reference sequence). V lost 4 bases to trimming and J lost 0 bases, with 16 bases between them. In DNA form, the CDR3 reads TGTGCCTGGACCCGTGGGCAGGGACTAGCCAAAAACATTCAGTACTTC. Protein product: CAWTRGQGLAKNIQYF.

The chain combines TRBV5-1 with TRBJ2-3; D not certain. V was clipped by 2 bases and J by 0 bases, with 7 bases between them. This CDR3 has 14 amino acids. Germline CDR1 and CDR2: SGHRS and YFSETQ. CDR3 nucleotide sequence: TGCGCCAGCAGCTTCCAGGCTAGCACAGATACGCAGTATTTT. Its protein product is CASSFQASTDTQYF.

This clone was observed a handful of times. V and J are TRBV7-9 and TRBJ2-1, with 10 bases that match TRBD1. The CDR3 is 13 residues long. The J segment lost 9 bases and the V segment lost 5 bases, leaving 4 bases of the junction unmatched. Germline V gene data show CDR1 as SEHNR and CDR2 as FQNEAQ (reference sequence). The DNA of the CDR3 is TGTGCCAGCAGCATGGGACAGGGGCGTGAGCAGTTCTTC. Translating it yields CASSMGQGREQFF.

This clone turned up a few times. The rearrangement uses TRBV25-1 and TRBJ1-2; 7 positions match TRBD1. J gave up 2 bases and V 6 bases, and 6 bases lay outside the gene matches. In germline, CDR1 is MGHDK, CDR2 SYGVNS. This CDR3 has 14 residues. CDR3: CASSLQGSNYGYTF. The CDR3 DNA sequence: TGTGCCAGCAGCCTACAGGGGAGCAACTATGGCTACACCTTC.

This clone was found once. The chain has TRBV7-2 and TRBJ2-1; maybe TRBD2 (7 bases). V was trimmed by 2 bases and J by 0 bases, leaving 14 bases between them. The CDR3 has 17 amino acids. Per germline, CDR1 SGHTA and CDR2 FQGNSA. CDR3 amino acids: CASSLNAGASSYNEQFF. The CDR3 nucleotides read TGTGCCAGCAGCTTAAACGCGGGGGCGAGCTCCTACAATGAGCAGTTCTTC. The full variable domain, rest sourced from reference TRBV7-2 and TRBJ2-1, is GAGVSQSPSNKVTEKGKDVELRCDPISGHTALYWYRQSLGQGLEFLIYFQGNSAPDKSGLPSDRFSAERTGGSVSTLTIQRTQQEDSAVYLCASSLNAGASSYNEQFFGPGTRLTVL.

In this sample, this clone turned up many times. V is TRBV5-4 and J is TRBJ2-5, with D maybe TRBD2 (7 bases). CDR1 is SGHNT and CDR2 is YYREEE in the germline V gene (reference sequence). The CDR3 is 14 residues long. V lost 4 bases and J 5 bases, leaving 15 bases between the germline ends. The CDR3 DNA reads TGTGCCAGCAGCCCCGGTGGGGGGGCGGAGACCCAGTACTTC. Its translation is CASSPGGGAETQYF.

The chain has TRBV30 and TRBJ2-1; 14 bases map to TRBD2. CDR1 and CDR2 (germline): GTSNPN, SVGIG (reference sequence). The CDR3 has 14 amino acids. The V and J ends lost 1 base and 12 bases, in that order; junction bases with no gene match: 5. CDR3 sequence reads: CAWSGLAGGEWQFF. CDR3 nucleotide sequence: TGTGCCTGGAGTGGACTAGCGGGGGGGGAGTGGCAGTTCTTC.

This clone came up a few times. The rearrangement links TRBV30 to TRBJ2-5; D unclear. The CDR3 length is 12 residues. Trimming cost V 0 bases and J 5 bases, with 7 bases left between them. Germline CDR1 and CDR2: GTSNPN and SVGIG (reference sequence). For the CDR3, the DNA is TGTGCCTGGAGTGTAACGAGTGAGACCCAGTACTTC. This sequence encodes CAWSVTSETQYF.

This clone was seen a handful of times. V usage is TRBV11-2 and J usage is TRBJ1-2, with D maybe TRBD1 (6 bases). This CDR3 has 15 residues. The V end lost 3 bases, the J end lost 8 bases, and 19 bases lay between the germline ends. Germline V gene data show CDR1 as SGHAT and CDR2 as FQNNGV. Here the CDR3 reads CASSFSTGTSLGYTF. In DNA, the CDR3 is TGTGCCAGCAGCTTTTCGACAGGCACTTCGCTCGGCTACACCTTC.

This clone was picked up a small number of times. The chain carries TRBV6-5 and TRBJ1-6, with TRBD1 matching 8 bases. There are 16 residues in the CDR3. Trimming cost V 2 bases and J 5 bases; bases outside gene matches: 5. Germline values: CDR1 MNHEY, CDR2 SVGAGI. Written as DNA, the CDR3 is TGTGCCAGCAGTTACCGACAGGGGAAGGATAATTCACCCCTCCACTTT. Encoded protein: CASSYRQGKDNSPLHF.

The chain is built from TRBV4-1 and TRBJ1-2, with 7 bases fitting TRBD1. Germline CDR1 and CDR2: MGHRA and YSYEKL. This CDR3 has 14 amino acids. V gave up 3 bases and J gave up 3 bases; unmatched junction bases: 4. The CDR3 nucleotides read TGCGCCAGCAGCCAGGGTACAGGGGACTATGGCTACACCTTC. This codes for CASSQGTGDYGYTF.

This chain uses TRBV7-8 with TRBJ2-5; 8 nucleotides match TRBD2. Germline-derived CDR1 and CDR2 are SGHVS and FQNEAQ. The J segment lost 5 bases and the V segment lost 5 bases, leaving 10 bases of the junction unmatched. The CDR3 is made up of 15 amino acids. In DNA, the CDR3 is TGTGCCAGCAGCCCGAGGAGCGGGGGTGGGGAGACCCAGTACTTC. Protein product: CASSPRSGGGETQYF.

The rearrangement uses TRBV7-2 and TRBJ2-1; possible D gene TRBD2, 5 bases. V shed 5 bases and J shed 0 bases, with 14 bases lying between them. CDR1 and CDR2 from the germline V gene are SGHTA and FQGNSA. The CDR3 totals 16 residues. The CDR3 spells CASSPRGENSYNEQFF. The DNA of the CDR3 is TGTGCCAGCAGCCCCCGGGGAGAAAACTCCTACAATGAGCAGTTCTTC.

This chain joins TRBV6-4 and TRBJ1-2, with 7 bases fitting TRBD1. This CDR3 is built from 12 residues. Germline values: CDR1 MRHNA, CDR2 SNTAGT. V shed 6 bases, J shed 3 bases, and the junction held 1 base outside the gene matches. CDR3 sequence: CASRGTDYGYTF. CDR3 sequence (DNA): TGTGCCAGCAGGGGGACAGACTATGGCTACACCTTC.

The chain links TRBV4-2 to TRBJ1-5; 8 nucleotides line up with TRBD1. The CDR3 contains 13 residues. V gave up 5 bases and J gave up 6 bases; unmatched junction bases: 3. Germline CDR1 and CDR2: LGHNA and YNFKEQ. The CDR3 sequence is CASSSQGGQPQHF. In DNA, the CDR3 is TGTGCCAGCAGCTCACAGGGGGGTCAGCCCCAGCATTTT.